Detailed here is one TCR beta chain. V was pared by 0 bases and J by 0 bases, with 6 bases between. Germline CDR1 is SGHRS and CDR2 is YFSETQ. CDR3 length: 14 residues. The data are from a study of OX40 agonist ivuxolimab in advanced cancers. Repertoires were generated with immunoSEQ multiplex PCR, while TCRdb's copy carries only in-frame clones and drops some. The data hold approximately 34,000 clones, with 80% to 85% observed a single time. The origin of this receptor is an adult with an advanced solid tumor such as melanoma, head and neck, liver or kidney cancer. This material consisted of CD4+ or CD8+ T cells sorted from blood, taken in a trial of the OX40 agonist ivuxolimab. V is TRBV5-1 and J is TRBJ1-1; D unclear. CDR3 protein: CASSLDILNTEAFF. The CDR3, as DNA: TGCGCCAGCAGCTTGGACATTTTGAACACTGAAGCTTTCTTT.